The source of this T cell receptor (beta chain) is a study of T cell clones after liver transplantation (dated by TCRdb to the late 2010s). With regard to the full study: The samples were obtained from ITN030ST, a randomized trial that attempted immunosuppression withdrawal within 2 years after liver transplantation. Donor-reactive T cell clones were identified using TCRbeta sequencing after a pre-transplant mixed lymphocyte reaction and were then followed in post-transplant blood. Third party-reactive TCRbeta sequences from pre-transplant MLRs were also identified as an antigen-independent comparator for donor-reactive sequences. Three of the eight recipients were HCV-positive; the others were transplanted for non-autoimmune, non-viral indications. Subjects received no induction therapy and standard immunosuppression until randomization at 12-24 months post-transplant. Tolerance was defined as complete withdrawal of immunosuppression for at least one year without a rise in liver enzymes beyond twice the upper limit of normal. Blood samples were collected pre-transplant, then pre-randomization ahead of withdrawal, and finally post-randomization once withdrawal had either been completed or failed. Of the 8 liver transplant recipients making up the studied cohort, 3 were classified as tolerant and 5 as non-tolerant.

High-throughput TCRbeta CDR3 sequencing of frozen genomic DNA was performed by immunoSEQ, with PCR amplification, mapping, bias correction and internal controls included. The study's processing was this. Productive rearrangements were retained, and unique TCRbeta sequences were defined by the CDR3 nucleotide sequence together with the V and J gene. For classification of a sequence as donor-reactive, at least 5-fold expansion in CFSE-low cells relative to unstimulated pre-transplant cells and a frequency of at least 0.01% were required. Per-subject minimum frequency thresholds, based on the lowest-template unstimulated sample, ensured at least 90% detection power. Repertoire turnover was measured by Jensen-Shannon divergence between the top 1000 TCRbeta sequences post- and pre-transplant. Two-sided Fisher's exact tests were used to test for changes in how often donor-reactive sequences were detected. Entries here come from immuneACCESS through TCRdb and include only in-frame sequences with V and J called. Some clones fail to appear in such tables; in the studies checked, an unresolved V gene covers under half of the shortfall, and the cause of the remainder is unknown. Clone size and V and J calls were adopted from that table, with D and trimming inferred from the DNA. The sample table holds 60,000 or so clones, of which over 70% were seen once. Over 14% of the sample lies in the top ten.

The sample's time point label, decoded: pre-transplant. Unstimulated PBMCs, after thawing, were stained for CD3, CD4 and CD8 and then FACS-sorted into CD3+CD4+ and CD3+CD8+ populations. Each of the 8 studied subjects was randomized to immunosuppression withdrawal. The Qiagen DNeasy Blood and Tissue Kit was used for genomic DNA isolation. Concerning this clone itself: Its antigen is still unknown. No clone much larger than this one lies a single base away; base qualities are absent.

The investigation overall reported the following: Once repertoire turnover was taken into account, donor-reactive detection showed a significant reduction for CD4 in 7 of 8 subjects and for CD8 in 8 of 8. In a couple of subjects, low numbers of available donor cells limited the measurable donor-reactive repertoire. A significant post-transplant decrease in circulating donor-reactive CD4 TCRbeta sequences was observed in most of the 8 subjects, irrespective of tolerance or HCV status. Because of small, heterogeneous patient numbers and non-standardized post-transplant time points, the conclusions were only preliminary. Because allograft tissue specimens were not available, migration of donor-reactive T cells into the graft, rather than deletion, may have occurred. Donor-reactive sequences decreased more than third party-reactive sequences, which suggests partial antigen-specific deletion that was not related to withdrawal success.

The CDR3 spans 13 residues, from the cysteine through the phenylalanine. The only DNA kept is the CDR3, 39 bases in frame from the first base. CDR1 KGHSH and CDR2 LQKENI are derived from the germline V gene. The germline V and J ends show losses of 4 bases and 3 bases respectively, and no gene match explains 1 base of the junction. The source is a human donor who received a liver transplant. The sequenced sample was CD4+ T cells from blood, obtained before liver transplant. Rearrangement joined TRBV18 to TRBJ1-2, with 8 bases aligning to TRBD1. CDR3 loop: CASSLGQDYGYTF. Read as DNA, the sequence is TGTGCCAGCTCACTGGGACAGGACTATGGCTACACCTTC.